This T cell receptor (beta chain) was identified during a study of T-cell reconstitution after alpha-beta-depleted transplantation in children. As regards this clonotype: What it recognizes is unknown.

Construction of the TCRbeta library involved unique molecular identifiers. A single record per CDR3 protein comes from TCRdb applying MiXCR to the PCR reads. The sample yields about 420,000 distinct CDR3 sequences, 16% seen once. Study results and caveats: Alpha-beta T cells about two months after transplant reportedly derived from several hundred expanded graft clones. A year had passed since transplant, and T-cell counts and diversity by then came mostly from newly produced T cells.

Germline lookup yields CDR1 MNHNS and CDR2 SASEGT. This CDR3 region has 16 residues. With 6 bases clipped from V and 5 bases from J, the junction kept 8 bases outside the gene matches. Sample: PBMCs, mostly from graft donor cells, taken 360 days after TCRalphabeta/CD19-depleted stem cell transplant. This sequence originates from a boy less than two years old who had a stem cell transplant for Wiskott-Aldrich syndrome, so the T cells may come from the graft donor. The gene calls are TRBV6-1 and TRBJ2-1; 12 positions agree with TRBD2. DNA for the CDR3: TGTGCCAGCAGCCCTTATGGACTAGCGGGAAACAATGAGCAGTTCTTC. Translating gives CASSPYGLAGNNEQFF.